The subject of this entry is one TCR beta chain. What it recognizes is unknown. The CDR3 runs to 16 residues. V lost 1 base to trimming and J lost 7 bases, with 17 bases between them. Germline CDR1 and CDR2: MNHNS and SASEGT. This record comes from a study of cytomegalovirus exposure and HLA in healthy donors. General study points: Donors belonging to an Asian-associated ancestry cluster reportedly showed fewer N-insertions in productive TCRs than the 666-donor mean, according to what a later analysis found. Rarity marked most TCR sequences, yet some public TCRs occurred in many donors. In a later analysis, TCR association rates varied by HLA locus: DRB1 most, HLA-C fewest. Cytomegalovirus-associated status was assigned to 150 or so TCR beta chains.

Use of 60 Vbeta and 13 Jbeta primers characterized the PCR. Libraries were prepared by immunoSEQ multiplex PCR; TCRdb keeps only in-frame clonotypes and omits some of them. The sample includes more than 150,000 clones, 75% to 80% of them seen just once. The genes are TRBV6-1 and TRBJ1-3; D gene ambiguous. The TCR comes from a man aged 50 to 60 in good health and CMV-seropositive. Sequences were obtained from PBMCs. DNA for the CDR3: TGTGCCAGCAGTGAAGAAAGGTCCCTTCTCGGGAACACCATATATTTT. Translated: CASSEERSLLGNTIYF.